These 30 T cell receptor beta chains originate from one sample sequenced in a study of blood T cell repertoires in COVID-19. Clones were read by immunoSEQ multiplex PCR, and TCRdb kept only the in-frame ones, dropping some. The sample has about 670,000 clones; around 89% are singletons. The sample was peripheral blood. The source of these receptors is a woman in her late teens or twenties with acute or convalescent COVID-19.

V is TRBV30 and J is TRBJ1-6; D is possibly TRBD1 (5 bases). This CDR3 contains 13 residues. Per germline, CDR1 GTSNPN and CDR2 SVGIG (reference sequence). The ends were cut back, 5 bases at V and 6 bases at J, with 11 bases in the middle. DNA for the CDR3: TGTGCCTGGCATACAGGTACTAATTCACCCCTCCACTTT. Translated: CAWHTGTNSPLHF.

The chain joins TRBV29-1 to TRBJ2-5; 10 bases agree with TRBD2. Germline assignment: CDR1 SQVTM and CDR2 ANQGSEA. The CDR3 sequence is 13 residues long. Losses at the gene ends were 3 bases for V and 2 bases for J; bases not matched to a gene: 0. The CDR3 DNA reads TGCAGCGTTGATAGCGGGGGGCAAGAGACCCAGTACTTC. Translated: CSVDSGGQETQYF.

V and J are TRBV4-1 and TRBJ1-2, with D perhaps TRBD1 (5 bases). This CDR3 contains 15 residues. V was shortened by 0 bases and J by 6 bases, with 14 bases between the two germline ends. The germline CDR1 and CDR2 sequences are MGHRA and YSYEKL. The CDR3 nucleotides are TGCGCCAGCAGCCAAGAGACCAGGGCCTTAAATGGCTACACCTTC. Translated, it gives CASSQETRALNGYTF.

The J gene is TRBJ1-2, the V gene TRBV5-5; a possible D gene is TRBD1 (6 bases). CDR1 SGHKS and CDR2 YYEKEE come from the germline V gene (reference sequence). The CDR3 covers 17 residues. V was cut by 1 base and J by 4 bases, with 20 bases left in between. This CDR3 is CASSLIFGLAGAYGYTF. The CDR3 coding sequence is TGTGCCAGCAGCTTGATCTTTGGCCTTGCAGGGGCCTATGGCTACACCTTC. The whole variable domain, filled in from reference TRBV5-5 and TRBJ1-2, reads DAGVTQSPTHLIKTRGQQVTLRCSPISGHKSVSWYQQVLGQGPQFIFQYYEKEERGRGNFPDRFSARQFPNYSSELNVNALLLGDSALYLCASSLIFGLAGAYGYTFGSGTRLTVV.

The rearrangement uses TRBV5-1 and TRBJ1-2; D not certain. The CDR3 runs 16 residues. V lost 0 bases and J 3 bases, leaving 15 bases between the germline ends. Germline V lookup: CDR1 SGHRS, CDR2 YFSETQ. The CDR3 is CASSLAHSQSHYGYTF. CDR3 DNA: TGCGCCAGCAGCTTGGCCCACTCACAGTCCCACTATGGCTACACCTTC.

This clone was observed once. The CDR3 DNA is TGTGCCAGCAGCGGGCGGACAGACTATGGCTACACCTTC. It translates to CASSGRTDYGYTF. The genes are TRBV7-8 and TRBJ1-2, with D perhaps matching TRBD1 (6 bases). Germline CDR1 and CDR2: SGHVS and FQNEAQ. V lost 5 bases to trimming and J lost 3 bases, with 10 bases between them. There are 13 residues in the CDR3.

The chain has TRBV3-1 (or the pseudogene TRBV3-2) and TRBJ2-3, with D tentatively TRBD1 (6 bases). V dropped 3 bases and J dropped 2 bases, with 9 bases sitting between them. This CDR3 is built from 14 residues. Germline V gene lookup returns CDR1 LGHDT and CDR2 YNNKEL (reference sequence). This chain's CDR3 is CASSQGAHTDTQYF. The CDR3 DNA reads as TGTGCCAGCAGCCAGGGGGCCCACACAGATACGCAGTATTTT.

This rearrangement joins TRBV10-1 to TRBJ1-2, with D hard to call. The V end lost 0 bases, the J end lost 5 bases, and 10 bases lay between the germline ends. The CDR3 loop spans 14 amino acids. Per the germline V gene, CDR1 is WNHNN and CDR2 is SYGVQD (reference sequence). The CDR3 spells CASSESRLKYGYTF. CDR3 DNA: TGCGCCAGCAGTGAGTCGAGGCTTAAATATGGCTACACCTTC.

The CDR3 is CASSSSGGFYNEQFF. As DNA, the CDR3 is TGTGCCAGCAGCTCGAGCGGGGGGTTCTACAATGAGCAGTTCTTC. The chain is built from TRBV7-2 and TRBJ2-1; 9 nucleotides line up with TRBD2. CDR1 is SGHTA, CDR2 FQGNSA, per germline. The CDR3 is made up of 15 amino acids. The V gene end was trimmed by 4 bases and the J gene end by 3 bases; junction bases not matched to a gene: 4.

The chain links TRBV24-1 to TRBJ2-1; D remains ambiguous. Germline CDR1 is KGHDR and CDR2 is SFDVKD. The CDR3 sequence is 12 residues long. V was trimmed by 1 base and J by 7 bases, leaving 4 bases between them. The CDR3 sequence is CATSDFPNEQFF. The CDR3 region has the DNA TGTGCCACCAGTGATTTCCCAAATGAGCAGTTCTTC.

The chain uses TRBV6-5 and TRBJ1-2, with D possibly matching TRBD1 (6 bases). There are 15 residues in the CDR3. Germline V gene sequence: CDR1 MNHEY, CDR2 SVGAGI. V lost 4 bases and J lost 0, with 12 bases in between. The CDR3 nucleotides read TGTGCCAGCAGTTCCCCCGGGACAACTAACTATGGCTACACCTTC. The encoded protein is CASSSPGTTNYGYTF.

This chain connects TRBV4-2 to TRBJ1-6; no clear D. Per the germline V gene, CDR1 is LGHNA and CDR2 is YNFKEQ. This CDR3 is 18 amino acids long. V was cut by 1 base and J by 5 bases, with 18 bases left in between. The DNA for the CDR3 is TGTGCCAGCAGCCAAGTGCCGGGCGTCGGGGTGCATAATTCACCCCTCCACTTT. Its protein is CASSQVPGVGVHNSPLHF.

The gene calls are TRBV5-6 and TRBJ1-4; 8 bases fit TRBD1. V was pared by 3 bases and J by 6 bases, with 7 bases of the junction left unmatched. CDR1 and CDR2 from the germline V gene are SGHDT and YYEEEE. The CDR3 runs to 15 residues. The CDR3 spells CASSSTGGVYEKLFF. The CDR3 region has the DNA TGTGCCAGCAGCTCCACAGGGGGGGTCTATGAAAAACTGTTTTTT.

The chain recombines TRBV7-2 with TRBJ1-1; no firm D call. CDR3 size: 14 residues. Trimming took 3 bases from V and 5 from J, leaving 13 bases between them. Germline CDR1 is SGHTA and CDR2 is FQGNSA. The CDR3 DNA reads TGTGCCAGCAGCTTCCAGCGGGGAGTAACTGAAGCTTTCTTT. This gives the protein CASSFQRGVTEAFF.

The chain employs TRBV11-3 and TRBJ2-7; no clear D gene. The CDR3 spans 13 residues. The ends were cut back, 5 bases at V and 6 bases at J, with 14 bases in the middle. Germline assignment: CDR1 SGHNT and CDR2 YENEEA. Here the CDR3 DNA reads TGTGCCAGCAGCCGTACCCCATACGGCGAGCAGTACTTC. It encodes CASSRTPYGEQYF.

The rearrangement uses TRBV19 and TRBJ2-7, with unresolved D. Deletions cut 5 bases from V and 0 bases from J, with 11 bases between. This CDR3 is 14 amino acids long. CDR1 is LNHDA, CDR2 SQIVND, per germline (reference sequence). CDR3 in DNA: TGTGCCAGTAGTGATCAGGTTAGCTCCTACGAGCAGTACTTC. Amino acid sequence: CASSDQVSSYEQYF.

In the case of this clone: The sample carries other DNA sequences with the same CDR3. The CDR3 protein is CASRGQGRTEAFF. The CDR3 DNA reads TGTGCCAGTCGGGGACAGGGGAGGACTGAAGCTTTCTTT. The genes are TRBV19 and TRBJ1-1; 10 bases line up with TRBD1. The junction had 5 bases not matched to a gene; V was cut back by 8 bases and J by 5 bases. This CDR3 contains 13 residues. Germline CDR1 and CDR2: LNHDA and SQIVND (reference sequence).

J is TRBJ1-1 and V is TRBV25-1, with D maybe TRBD1 (6 bases). There are 14 residues in the CDR3. Trimming removed 1 base from V and 5 bases from J, with 11 bases in between. Looked up from germline, CDR1 is MGHDK and CDR2 is SYGVNS. CDR3 protein: CASSEWGGKTEAFF. Here the CDR3 DNA reads TGTGCCAGCAGTGAATGGGGGGGCAAGACTGAAGCTTTCTTT.

This clone has just one count. This rearrangement joins TRBV11-2 to TRBJ2-3; 9 bases fit TRBD1. Per the germline V gene, CDR1 is SGHAT and CDR2 is FQNNGV. CDR3 length equals 17 residues. Losses at the gene ends were 1 base for V and 1 base for J; bases not matched to a gene: 6. The CDR3 here is CASSLATGGWGTDTQYF. The DNA of the CDR3 is TGTGCCAGCAGCTTAGCTACAGGGGGCTGGGGCACAGATACGCAGTATTTT.

The chain is built from TRBV2 and TRBJ1-3; a possible D gene is TRBD1 (6 bases). Between the trimmed V and J ends, which lost 7 bases and 4 bases, there was a span of 17 bases. Per the germline V gene, CDR1 is SNHLY and CDR2 is FYNNEI. This CDR3 is 15 amino acids long. CDR3 region: CASMGFGGPGNTIYF. CDR3 in DNA: TGTGCCAGCATGGGTTTCGGGGGGCCCGGAAACACCATATATTTT.

The chain carries TRBV3-1 (or the pseudogene TRBV3-2) and TRBJ1-2, with 8 positions matching TRBD1. This CDR3 comprises 14 residues. The germline CDR1 and CDR2 sequences are LGHDT and YNNKEL (reference sequence). The J segment lost 3 bases and the V segment lost 4 bases, leaving 4 bases of the junction unmatched. CDR3 bases: TGTGCCAGCAGCCCTACAGGGGGGGACTATGGCTACACCTTC. Translated: CASSPTGGDYGYTF.

On this clone: Other DNA variants within this sample encode the same CDR3. This sequence joins TRBV7-9 and TRBJ1-5, with TRBD1 identical over 8 bases. This CDR3 is 15 amino acids long. In germline, CDR1 is SEHNR, CDR2 FQNEAQ (reference sequence). With 1 base clipped from V and 4 bases from J, the junction kept 3 bases outside the gene matches. The CDR3 DNA sequence: TGTGCCAGCAGCTTAGGTACAGGGGGTAATCAGCCCCAGCATTTT. This encodes CASSLGTGGNQPQHF.

The chain couples TRBV5-1 to TRBJ2-5, with TRBD2 matching over 10 bases. V gave up 4 bases and J gave up 3 bases; unmatched junction bases: 6. Germline V CDR1 and CDR2: SGHRS, YFSETQ. CDR3 length: 15 residues. The CDR3 DNA sequence: TGCGCCAGCAGCATTATAGCGGGGGGAGAAGAGACCCAGTACTTC. Its translation: CASSIIAGGEETQYF.

This clone showed up just once. The chain couples TRBV9 to TRBJ2-3, with D possibly being TRBD2 (6 bases). V lost 4 bases, J lost 2 bases, and 11 bases lay in between. The V gene's germline CDR1 is SGDLS and CDR2 YYNGEE. There are 14 residues in the CDR3. CDR3 sequence reads: CASSRGGITDTQYF. The CDR3 coding sequence is TGTGCCAGCAGCCGCGGAGGGATCACAGATACGCAGTATTTT. Together with reference TRBV9 and TRBJ2-3, the CDR3 gives the full variable domain: DSGVTQTPKHLITATGQRVTLRCSPRSGDLSVYWYQQSLDQGLQFLIQYYNGEERAKGNILERFSAQQFPDLHSELNLSSLELGDSALYFCASSRGGITDTQYFGPGTRLTVL.

V is TRBV9 and J is TRBJ1-4, with TRBD1 matching 7 bases. Trimming cost V 3 bases and J 7 bases; bases outside gene matches: 6. Germline V gene data show CDR1 as SGDLS and CDR2 as YYNGEE. The CDR3 is 14 amino acids. CDR3 protein: CASSGGGRGEKLFF. CDR3 coding DNA: TGTGCCAGCAGCGGAGGGGGCAGGGGTGAAAAACTGTTTTTT. The full variable domain, completed using reference TRBV9 and TRBJ1-4, is DSGVTQTPKHLITATGQRVTLRCSPRSGDLSVYWYQQSLDQGLQFLIQYYNGEERAKGNILERFSAQQFPDLHSELNLSSLELGDSALYFCASSGGGRGEKLFFGSGTQLSVL.

Only one count was recorded for this clone. The gene calls are TRBV7-8 and TRBJ1-1, with D maybe TRBD1 (6 bases). Germline values: CDR1 SGHVS, CDR2 FQNEAQ. This CDR3 spans 15 amino acids. V was cut by 4 bases and J by 6 bases, with 18 bases left in between. The CDR3 loop is CASSYHPGTPSEAFF. The CDR3 DNA follows: TGTGCCAGCAGCTACCACCCCGGGACACCCTCTGAAGCTTTCTTT. The full variable domain, its missing parts supplied by reference TRBV7-8 and TRBJ1-1, is GAGVSQSPRYKVAKRGQDVALRCDPISGHVSLFWYQQALGQGPEFLTYFQNEAQLDKSGLPSDRFFAERPEGSVSTLKIQRTQQEDSAVYLCASSYHPGTPSEAFFGQGTRLTVV.

The chain uses TRBV4-1 and TRBJ1-6; D is ambiguous. Germline V lookup: CDR1 MGHRA, CDR2 YSYEKL. This CDR3 region has 17 residues. Trimming shortened V by 4 bases and J by 6 bases, and 19 bases separated the two germline ends. The CDR3 DNA is TGCGCCAGCAGCCCTGGAGCGGGAACCTTGGGTAATTCACCCCTCCACTTT. Translated: CASSPGAGTLGNSPLHF.

The J gene is TRBJ2-7, the V gene TRBV9; D unclear. Germline CDR1 is SGDLS and CDR2 is YYNGEE. This CDR3 is 14 amino acids long. Trimming removed 0 bases from V and 3 bases from J, with 10 bases in between. The CDR3 region is CASSVGSFIYEQYF. CDR3 in DNA: TGTGCCAGCAGCGTAGGGAGTTTTATCTACGAGCAGTACTTC.

This sequence joins TRBV6-5 and TRBJ2-7; 8 bases agree with TRBD1. In germline, CDR1 is MNHEY, CDR2 SVGAGI. The length of the CDR3 is 14 residues. V lost 8 bases and J lost 3; bases outside the gene matches: 9. The CDR3 DNA sequence: TGTGCCAGCTCGGGTCAGGGGGCTATCTACGAGCAGTACTTC. Translating it yields CASSGQGAIYEQYF.

This chain joins TRBV11-3 and TRBJ2-2; the D gene is possibly TRBD2 (7 bases). The CDR3 has 14 amino acids. Germline-derived CDR1 and CDR2 are SGHNT and YENEEA. V lost 5 bases, J lost 4 bases, and 11 bases lay in between. CDR3 sequence reads: CASSTRGATGELFF. CDR3 sequence (DNA): TGTGCCAGCAGCACCCGGGGGGCCACCGGGGAGCTGTTTTTT.